These 29 T cell receptor beta chains were sequenced from one sample in a study of blood T cell repertoires in COVID-19. Using immunoSEQ multiplex PCR, the repertoire was profiled, and TCRdb retains in-frame clones only, with some absent. The sample includes 30,000 to 45,000 clones, about 83% of them seen just once. Sequenced input: peripheral blood. The origin of the receptors is a man aged 55 to 70 with active COVID-19.

This clone was counted between two and nine times. The V call is TRBV6-6, the J call TRBJ1-5; 7 bases agree with TRBD1. Losses at the gene ends were 6 bases for V and 6 bases for J; bases not matched to a gene: 2. Germline loops: CDR1 MNHNY, CDR2 SVGAGI (reference sequence). This CDR3 comprises 12 residues. The CDR3 DNA is TGTGCCAGCAGACGGGACAGTCAGCCCCAGCATTTT. Translating gives CASRRDSQPQHF.

The chain couples TRBV7-2 to TRBJ2-2; D unresolved. The CDR3 is 13 amino acids. Between the trimmed V and J ends, which lost 1 base and 4 bases, there was a span of 4 bases. Germline CDR1 SGHTA, CDR2 FQGNSA. In nucleotides, the CDR3 is TGTGCCAGCAGCTTAGGCGGCACCGGGGAGCTGTTTTTT. Protein sequence: CASSLGGTGELFF.

This clone was observed a single time. The V and J genes are TRBV28 and TRBJ2-7; maybe TRBD1 (5 bases). CDR1 and CDR2 from the germline V gene are MDHEN and SYDVKM. V lost 0 bases, J lost 6 bases, and 12 bases lay in between. This CDR3 has 14 residues. The CDR3 reads CASSLWAQGLEQYF. The CDR3 DNA sequence: TGTGCCAGCAGTTTATGGGCGCAGGGTCTCGAGCAGTACTTC.

The rearrangement joins TRBV4-1 to TRBJ2-7; weak D call: TRBD1 (6 bases). V dropped 0 bases and J dropped 2 bases, with 14 bases sitting between them. Germline V gives CDR1 MGHRA, CDR2 YSYEKL. This CDR3 has 16 residues. CDR3 region: CASSQEDSLHTYEQYF. The CDR3 region has the DNA TGCGCCAGCAGCCAAGAGGACAGCCTACATACCTACGAGCAGTACTTC.

The J gene is TRBJ1-1, the V gene TRBV5-1; no firm D call. Between the trimmed V and J ends, which lost 0 bases and 0 bases, there was a span of 9 bases. The CDR3 is 15 residues long. The germline V gene has CDR1 SGHRS and CDR2 YFSETQ. CDR3 residues: CASSLDSGMNTEAFF. CDR3 bases: TGCGCCAGCAGCTTGGATTCAGGCATGAACACTGAAGCTTTCTTT.

The chain employs TRBV15 and TRBJ1-2; D is undetermined. The CDR3 spans 13 residues. Germline CDR1 reads LNHNV; CDR2 reads YYDKDF (reference sequence). Trimming took off 4 bases at V and 6 bases at J, with 12 bases between the two ends. CDR3 sequence reads: CATSNIRSDGYTF. DNA for the CDR3: TGTGCCACCAGCAATATCCGTTCAGATGGCTACACCTTC.

This chain connects TRBV30 to TRBJ1-2; TRBD1 aligns across 11 bases. The length of the CDR3 is 17 residues. Germline CDR1 reads GTSNPN; CDR2 reads SVGIG (reference sequence). Trimming took 4 bases from V and 5 from J; bases not matched to a gene: 15. The DNA of the CDR3 is TGTGCCTGGACCTTCCTCACCGGGACAGGGGGTCCATATGGCTACACCTTC. Amino acid sequence: CAWTFLTGTGGPYGYTF.

This clone has only one observation. The V gene is TRBV19, the J gene TRBJ2-7; 9 nucleotides agree with TRBD1. Germline values: CDR1 LNHDA, CDR2 SQIVND (reference sequence). Unmatched junction bases numbered 6, after V lost 7 bases and J lost 2 bases. CDR3 length: 14 residues. DNA of the CDR3: TGTGCCAGTAACACGGGACAGGGTCCCTACGAGCAGTACTTC. Translation gives CASNTGQGPYEQYF. The variable domain in full, completed from reference TRBV19 and TRBJ2-7, reads DGGITQSPKYLFRKEGQNVTLSCEQNLNHDAMYWYRQDPGQGLRLIYYSQIVNDFQKGDIAEGYSVSREKKESFPLTVTSAQKNPTAFYLCASNTGQGPYEQYFGPGTRLTVT.

V gene TRBV6-2 or TRBV6-3 combines with J gene TRBJ1-1; D perhaps matches TRBD1 (6 bases). The V and J ends lost 3 bases and 4 bases respectively, with 9 bases between them. CDR1 is MNHEY, CDR2 SVGEGT, per germline. There are 13 residues in the CDR3. DNA for the CDR3: TGTGCCAGCAGTTATCGGGGGGCCACTGAAGCTTTCTTT. This codes for CASSYRGATEAFF.

This chain links TRBV10-3 with TRBJ2-1; 7 bases match TRBD1. The CDR3 consists of 15 residues. Germline V CDR1 and CDR2: ENHRY, SYGVKD. Losses at the gene ends were 9 bases for V and 7 bases for J; bases not matched to a gene: 15. CDR3 DNA sequence: TGTGCCATAGGAGTTGACAGGGTGAAGGGAAATGAGCAGTTCTTC. Amino acids: CAIGVDRVKGNEQFF.

Concerning this clone itself: Other DNA sequences in the same sample also yield this CDR3. For the CDR3, the DNA is TGTGCCAGTAGTCCACAGGGGTCTGGGGCCAACGTCCTGACTTTC. The encoded protein is CASSPQGSGANVLTF. The chain has TRBV19 and TRBJ2-6; TRBD1 agrees at 7 bases. The CDR3 extends over 15 amino acids. CDR1 and CDR2 (germline): LNHDA, SQIVND (reference sequence). V shed 5 bases, J shed 1 base, and the junction held 2 bases outside the gene matches.

The chain carries TRBV2 and TRBJ2-1, with TRBD2 identical over 9 bases. The ends lost 9 bases at V and 7 bases at J; junction bases unmatched: 13. Germline V gives CDR1 SNHLY, CDR2 FYNNEI. CDR3 length equals 15 residues. The CDR3 sequence is CASRYRAGGGNEQFF. The CDR3 DNA reads as TGTGCCAGTCGGTATCGGGCGGGAGGGGGGAATGAGCAGTTCTTC.

The chain couples TRBV5-1 to TRBJ2-1, with 13 nucleotides matching TRBD2. Germline CDR1 and CDR2: SGHRS and YFSETQ. There are 16 residues in the CDR3. Trimming removed 2 bases from V and 9 bases from J; junction bases left unmatched: 8. CDR3 in amino acids: CASSFSEGLAGIEQFF. DNA of the CDR3: TGCGCCAGCAGCTTCTCTGAGGGACTAGCGGGAATTGAGCAGTTCTTC.

The chain carries TRBV6-6 and TRBJ2-7, with D possibly matching TRBD2 (6 bases). The CDR3 runs to 15 residues. Germline V CDR1 and CDR2: MNHNY, SVGAGI (reference sequence). Trimming took off 5 bases at V and 4 bases at J, with 18 bases between the two ends. The CDR3 bases are TGTGCCAGCAGTCGCCCCCGGGGAGGAAGGTACGAGCAGTACTTC. Translation gives CASSRPRGGRYEQYF.

J is TRBJ2-2 and V is TRBV18; D unclear. The CDR3 runs to 14 residues. CDR1 and CDR2 (germline): KGHSH, LQKENI. Trimming took 2 bases from V and 4 from J, leaving 8 bases between them. CDR3 bases: TGTGCCAGCTCACCAGTACAGCTCACCGGGGAGCTGTTTTTT. Translation gives CASSPVQLTGELFF.

This chain links TRBV7-6 with TRBJ2-1; TRBD1 matches at 9 bases. Germline CDR1 reads SGHVS; CDR2 reads FNYEAQ. The ends lost 4 bases at V and 6 bases at J; junction bases unmatched: 13. The CDR3 spans 17 residues. CDR3 protein: CASSSGLQGARGNEQFF. The CDR3 DNA reads TGTGCCAGCAGCTCAGGTCTACAGGGGGCGAGGGGCAATGAGCAGTTCTTC. The whole variable domain, remainder taken from reference TRBV7-6 and TRBJ2-1, is GAGVSQSPRYKVTKRGQDVALRCDPISGHVSLYWYRQALGQGPEFLTYFNYEAQQDKSGLPNDRFSAERPEGSISTLTIQRTEQRDSAMYRCASSSGLQGARGNEQFFGPGTRLTVL.

This clone was recorded a few times. Written as DNA, the CDR3 is TGCGCCAGCAGCCAGGGGGGGAGGAGCGAGCAGTACTTC. Translating gives CASSQGGRSEQYF. This chain joins TRBV4-1 and TRBJ2-7; TRBD2 matches at 7 bases. The CDR3 is made up of 13 amino acids. From germline, CDR1 is MGHRA and CDR2 YSYEKL. V lost 3 bases and J lost 6; bases outside the gene matches: 5.

The chain joins TRBV7-8 to TRBJ1-3, with D maybe TRBD1 (6 bases). Germline V CDR1 and CDR2: SGHVS, FQNEAQ. CDR3 length: 17 residues. The germline V and J ends were trimmed by 4 bases and 1 base, with 17 bases remaining between them. The DNA of the CDR3 is TGTGCCAGCAGCTCAGGACAGAAGGCTGCTTCTGGAAACACCATATATTTT. Residues: CASSSGQKAASGNTIYF.

The chain links TRBV6-4 to TRBJ1-1; TRBD1 matches 7 bases. J lost 3 bases, V lost 6 bases, and 7 bases had no gene match. From germline, CDR1 is MRHNA and CDR2 SNTAGT. There are 14 residues in the CDR3. Here the CDR3 reads CASRAQGWDTEAFF. CDR3 bases: TGTGCCAGCAGAGCACAGGGGTGGGACACTGAAGCTTTCTTT.

V and J are TRBV28 and TRBJ2-7, with TRBD2 matching over 9 bases. V shed 6 bases and J 0 bases; nucleotides not matched to a gene: 6. This CDR3 is built from 15 residues. Germline CDR1 reads MDHEN; CDR2 reads SYDVKM. The CDR3 is CASRGGTSLSYEQYF. The DNA of the CDR3 is TGTGCCAGCAGGGGCGGGACTAGCCTCTCCTACGAGCAGTACTTC. Supplemented by reference TRBV28 and TRBJ2-7, the full variable domain reads DVKVTQSSRYLVKRTGEKVFLECVQDMDHENMFWYRQDPGLGLRLIYFSYDVKMKEKGDIPEGYSVSREKKERFSLILESASTNQTSMYLCASRGGTSLSYEQYFGPGTRLTVT.

This chain joins TRBV7-6 and TRBJ2-5; D call uncertain. The germline V gene encodes CDR1 SGHVS and CDR2 FNYEAQ. Trimming stripped 5 bases from V and 4 bases from J, with 14 bases between. CDR3 size: 14 residues. The CDR3 bases are TGTGCCAGCAGCGAGATAAACGGTGGAGAGACCCAGTACTTC. It translates to CASSEINGGETQYF. The full variable domain, completed using reference TRBV7-6 and TRBJ2-5, is GAGVSQSPRYKVTKRGQDVALRCDPISGHVSLYWYRQALGQGPEFLTYFNYEAQQDKSGLPNDRFSAERPEGSISTLTIQRTEQRDSAMYRCASSEINGGETQYFGPGTRLLVL.

In its sample, this clone was seen once. The rearrangement uses TRBV19 and TRBJ1-1; D is perhaps TRBD1 (6 bases). Germline CDR1 LNHDA, CDR2 SQIVND (reference sequence). The CDR3 loop spans 16 amino acids. The V end was cut by 4 bases, the J end by 3 bases, with 18 bases between. CDR3 bases: TGTGCCAGTAGTAGCCACGGGCGGGGGGCGGACACTGAAGCTTTCTTT. Protein sequence: CASSSHGRGADTEAFF.

The rearrangement links TRBV28 to TRBJ2-4; TRBD2 matches at 10 bases. Germline assignment: CDR1 MDHEN and CDR2 SYDVKM. J gave up 5 bases and V 2 bases, and 6 bases lay outside the gene matches. This CDR3 spans 16 amino acids. CDR3 sequence: CASSLITSGKQNIQYF. The CDR3 DNA sequence: TGTGCCAGCAGTTTAATTACTAGCGGGAAACAAAACATTCAGTACTTC.

The V gene is TRBV6-5, the J gene TRBJ1-1; D gene unclear. The CDR3 extends over 12 amino acids. Germline values: CDR1 MNHEY, CDR2 SVGAGI. Trimming pared 5 bases from V and 2 bases from J, leaving 6 bases between. The CDR3 DNA reads TGTGCCAGCAGTACAGTAAACACTGAAGCTTTCTTT. Its protein product is CASSTVNTEAFF.

CDR3 sequence (DNA): TGCGCCAGCAGCCAAGGGGCGTGGGGGGGGCCTGACACCGGGGAGCTGTTTTTT. Encoded protein: CASSQGAWGGPDTGELFF. V usage is TRBV4-1 and J usage is TRBJ2-2; a weak D match, TRBD2 (7 bases). The CDR3 extends over 18 amino acids. The ends were cut back, 1 base at V and 3 bases at J, with 18 bases in the middle. Germline V lookup: CDR1 MGHRA, CDR2 YSYEKL.

The chain links TRBV6-2 or TRBV6-3 to TRBJ1-4; 7 nucleotides align to TRBD1. CDR3 size: 15 residues. CDR1 MNHEY and CDR2 SVGEGT come from the germline V gene. With 6 bases clipped from V and 3 bases from J, the junction kept 7 bases outside the gene matches. The CDR3 coding sequence is TGTGCCAGCAGCCCCGCAGGGGGAGCTAATGAAAAACTGTTTTTT. Its translation is CASSPAGGANEKLFF.

This chain links TRBV2 with TRBJ2-7, with 9 bases that match TRBD1. Germline V gene lookup returns CDR1 SNHLY and CDR2 FYNNEI. The V and J ends lost 5 bases and 3 bases, in that order; junction bases with no gene match: 23. The length of the CDR3 is 20 residues. The DNA of the CDR3 is TGTGCCAGCAGTCTAATAACCCCCAGCGGACAGGGGCAATATTACTACGAGCAGTACTTC. This gives the protein CASSLITPSGQGQYYYEQYF.

The chain joins TRBV6-5 to TRBJ2-2, with D possibly TRBD2 on 5 matching bases. Germline assignment: CDR1 MNHEY and CDR2 SVGAGI. The CDR3 loop spans 15 amino acids. V was pared by 2 bases and J by 7 bases, with 14 bases between. The CDR3 nucleotides are TGTGCCAGCAGTTACAATCCCGGGGTGTACGGGGAGCTGTTTTTT. This gives the protein CASSYNPGVYGELFF.

This clone was picked up one time. The chain employs TRBV2 and TRBJ2-1, with TRBD2 matching over 11 bases. There are 16 residues in the CDR3. With 3 bases clipped from V and 6 bases from J, the junction kept 7 bases outside the gene matches. Germline assignment: CDR1 SNHLY and CDR2 FYNNEI. The CDR3 region is CASSEGRLAGGNEQFF. As DNA, the CDR3 is TGTGCCAGCAGTGAGGGTCGCCTAGCGGGGGGCAATGAGCAGTTCTTC.